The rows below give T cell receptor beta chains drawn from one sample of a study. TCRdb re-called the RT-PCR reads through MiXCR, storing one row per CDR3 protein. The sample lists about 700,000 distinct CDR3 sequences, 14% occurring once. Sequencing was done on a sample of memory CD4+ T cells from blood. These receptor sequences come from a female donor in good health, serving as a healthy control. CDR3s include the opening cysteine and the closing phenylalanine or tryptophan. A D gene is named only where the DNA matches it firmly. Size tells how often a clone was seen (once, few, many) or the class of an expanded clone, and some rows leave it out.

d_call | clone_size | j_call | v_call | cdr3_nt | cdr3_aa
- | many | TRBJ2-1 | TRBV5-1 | TGCGCCAGCAGCTTGGCCGGGGATCACAATGAGCAGTTCTTC | CASSLAGDHNEQFF
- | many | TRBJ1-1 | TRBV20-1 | TGCAGTGCTAGAGAAGAGACAGGGAACACTGAAGCTTTCTTT | CSAREETGNTEAFF
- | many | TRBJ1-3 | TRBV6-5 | TGTGCCAGCAGTTACATGGGGGCTGGAAACACCATATATTTT | CASSYMGAGNTIYF
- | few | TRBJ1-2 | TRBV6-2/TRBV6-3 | TGTGCCACGCTGGGTGACGGCGTATACTATGGCTACACCTTC | CATLGDGVYYGYTF
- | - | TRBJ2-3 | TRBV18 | TGTGCCAGCTCACCACCGTTGACAGATACGCAGTATTTT | CASSPPLTDTQYF
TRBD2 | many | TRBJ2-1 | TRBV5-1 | TGCGCCAGCAGCTTGGTGGGACTAGCCTACAATGAGCAGTTCTTC | CASSLVGLAYNEQFF
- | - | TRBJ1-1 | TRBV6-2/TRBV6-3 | TGTGCCAGCAGGACAGCAGGGCTTGCTGAAGCTTTCTTT | CASRTAGLAEAFF
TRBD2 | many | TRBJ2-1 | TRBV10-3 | TGTGCCATCAGTGCCCTCGGGACTAGCGCGGAGGGAGGGGGCAATGAGCAGTTCTTC | CAISALGTSAEGGGNEQFF
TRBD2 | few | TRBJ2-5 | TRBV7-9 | TGTGCCAGCAGCTACGGGACTCCTCTAGCGGGAGAGACCCAGTACTTC | CASSYGTPLAGETQYF
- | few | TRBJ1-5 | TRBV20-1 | TGCAGTGCTAGAGAGGGTCCAGGGACGGGGCCCCAGCATTTT | CSAREGPGTGPQHF
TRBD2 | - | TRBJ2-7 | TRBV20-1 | TGCAGTGTCCCGACTAGCGGGAGGTACTACGAGCAGTACTTC | CSVPTSGRYYEQYF
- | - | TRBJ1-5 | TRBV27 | TGTGCCAGCAGTTTACAGGCAAATCAGCCCCAGCATTTT | CASSLQANQPQHF
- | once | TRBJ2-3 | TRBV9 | TGTGCCAGCAGCGTAGTCGGGGCGGGAGATACGCAGTATTTT | CASSVVGAGDTQYF
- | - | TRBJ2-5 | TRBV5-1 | TGCGCCAGCAGCTTAGAGGGCGCAGTAGGAGAGACCCAGTACTTC | CASSLEGAVGETQYF
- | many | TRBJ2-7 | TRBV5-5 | TGTGCCAGCAGCCCATATCTTTTGGGCAACGAGCAGTACTTC | CASSPYLLGNEQYF
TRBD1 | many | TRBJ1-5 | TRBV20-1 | TGCAGTGCTAGTAGGACAGGGCAGAATCAGCCCCAGCATTTT | CSASRTGQNQPQHF
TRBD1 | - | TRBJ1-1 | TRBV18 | TGTGCCAGCTCCCAGGGGGGATACACTGAAGCTTTCTTT | CASSQGGYTEAFF
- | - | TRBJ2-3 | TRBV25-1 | TGTGCCAGCAGTGAATTCTATGGGGTTAGCACAGATACGCAGTATTTT | CASSEFYGVSTDTQYF
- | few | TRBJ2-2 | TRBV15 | TGTGCCACCAGCAGAGAGGGGTTCACCGGGGAGCTGTTTTTT | CATSREGFTGELFF
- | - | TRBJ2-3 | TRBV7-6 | TGTGCCAGCAGCTGGGCAGACACAGATACGCAGTATTTT | CASSWADTDTQYF
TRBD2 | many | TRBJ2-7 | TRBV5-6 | TGTGCCAGCAGCTTGCTGGCTAGCGGAACCTACGAGCAGTACTTC | CASSLLASGTYEQYF
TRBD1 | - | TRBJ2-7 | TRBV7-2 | TGTGCCAGCAGCCAGGACAGGTATTCGGGCGAGCAGTACTTC | CASSQDRYSGEQYF
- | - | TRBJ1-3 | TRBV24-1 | TGTGCCACCAGTGATTCGGAGGCAGGGGCCTATGGAAACACCATATATTTT | CATSDSEAGAYGNTIYF
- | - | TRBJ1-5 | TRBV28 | TGTGCCAGCAGTTTCGCGGGACGGAGTAATCAGCCCCAGCATTTT | CASSFAGRSNQPQHF
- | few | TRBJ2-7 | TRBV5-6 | TGTGCCAGCAGCTTCTGGAGGCGCCGGACAGGGCGGACTAGTTCCTACGAGCAGTACTTC | CASSFWRRRTGRTSSYEQYF
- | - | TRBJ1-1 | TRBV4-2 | TGTGCCAGCAGCCCGGGGATTGGGGAAGTCCCTGAAGCTTTCTTT | CASSPGIGEVPEAFF
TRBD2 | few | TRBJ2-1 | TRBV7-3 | TGTGCCAGCAGCATGACTAGCGGGAGGTCGGCCACCCACAATGAGCAGTTCTTC | CASSMTSGRSATHNEQFF